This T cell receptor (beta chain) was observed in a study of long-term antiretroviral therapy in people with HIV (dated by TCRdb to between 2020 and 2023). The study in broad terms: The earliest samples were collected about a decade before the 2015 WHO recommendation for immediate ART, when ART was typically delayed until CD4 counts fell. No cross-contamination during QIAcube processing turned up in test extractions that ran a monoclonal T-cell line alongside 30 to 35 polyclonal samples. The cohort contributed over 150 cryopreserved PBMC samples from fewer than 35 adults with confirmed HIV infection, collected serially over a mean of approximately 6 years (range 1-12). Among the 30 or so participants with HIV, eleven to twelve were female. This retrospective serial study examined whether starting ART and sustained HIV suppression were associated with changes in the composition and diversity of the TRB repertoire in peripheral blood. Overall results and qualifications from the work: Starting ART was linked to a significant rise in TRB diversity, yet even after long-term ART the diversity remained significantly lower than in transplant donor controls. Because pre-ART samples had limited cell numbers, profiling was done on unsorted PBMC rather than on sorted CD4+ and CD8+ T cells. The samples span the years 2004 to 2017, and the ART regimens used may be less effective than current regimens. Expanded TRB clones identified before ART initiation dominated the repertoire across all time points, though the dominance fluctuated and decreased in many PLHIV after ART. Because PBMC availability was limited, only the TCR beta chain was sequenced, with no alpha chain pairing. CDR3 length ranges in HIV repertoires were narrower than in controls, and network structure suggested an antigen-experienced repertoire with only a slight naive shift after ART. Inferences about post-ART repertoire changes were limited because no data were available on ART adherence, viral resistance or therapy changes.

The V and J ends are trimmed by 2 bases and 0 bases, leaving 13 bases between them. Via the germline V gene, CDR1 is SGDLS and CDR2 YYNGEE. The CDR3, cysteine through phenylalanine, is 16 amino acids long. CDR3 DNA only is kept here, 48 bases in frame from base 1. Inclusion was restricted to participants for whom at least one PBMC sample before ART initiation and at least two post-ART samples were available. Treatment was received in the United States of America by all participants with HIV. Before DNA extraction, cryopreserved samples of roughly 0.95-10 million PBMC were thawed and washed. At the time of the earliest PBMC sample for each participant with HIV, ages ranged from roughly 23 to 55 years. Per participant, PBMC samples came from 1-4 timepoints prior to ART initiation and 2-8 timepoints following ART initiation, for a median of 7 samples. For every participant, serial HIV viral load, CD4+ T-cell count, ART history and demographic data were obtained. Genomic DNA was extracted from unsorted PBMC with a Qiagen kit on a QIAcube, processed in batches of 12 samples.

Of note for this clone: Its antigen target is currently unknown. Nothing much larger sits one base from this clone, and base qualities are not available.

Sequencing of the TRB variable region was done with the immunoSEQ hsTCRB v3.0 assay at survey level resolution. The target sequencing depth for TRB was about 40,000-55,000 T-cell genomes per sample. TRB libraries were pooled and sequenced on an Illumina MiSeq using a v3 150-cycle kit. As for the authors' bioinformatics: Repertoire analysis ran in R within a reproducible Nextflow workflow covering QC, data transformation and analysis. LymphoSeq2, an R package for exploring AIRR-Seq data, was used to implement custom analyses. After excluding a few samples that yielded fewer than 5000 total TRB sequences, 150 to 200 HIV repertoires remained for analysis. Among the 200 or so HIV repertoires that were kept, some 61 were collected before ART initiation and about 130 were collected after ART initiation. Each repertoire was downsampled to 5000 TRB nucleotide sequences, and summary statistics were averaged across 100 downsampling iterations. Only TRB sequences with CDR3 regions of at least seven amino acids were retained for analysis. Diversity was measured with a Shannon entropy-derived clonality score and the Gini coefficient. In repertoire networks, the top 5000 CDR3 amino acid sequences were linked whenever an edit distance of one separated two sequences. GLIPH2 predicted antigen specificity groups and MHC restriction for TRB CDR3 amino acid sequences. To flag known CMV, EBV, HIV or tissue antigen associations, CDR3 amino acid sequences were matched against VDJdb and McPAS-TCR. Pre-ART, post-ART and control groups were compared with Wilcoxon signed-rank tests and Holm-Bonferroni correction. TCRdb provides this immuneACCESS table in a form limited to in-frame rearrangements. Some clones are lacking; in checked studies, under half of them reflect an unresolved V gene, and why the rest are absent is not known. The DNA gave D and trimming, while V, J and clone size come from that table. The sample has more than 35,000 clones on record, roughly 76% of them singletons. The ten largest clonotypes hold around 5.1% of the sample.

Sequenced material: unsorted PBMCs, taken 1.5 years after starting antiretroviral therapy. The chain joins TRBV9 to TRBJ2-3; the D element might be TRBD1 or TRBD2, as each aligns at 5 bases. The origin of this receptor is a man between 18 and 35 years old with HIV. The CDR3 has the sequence CASSVGVAASTDTQYF. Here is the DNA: TGTGCCAGCAGCGTGGGGGTAGCAGCTAGCACAGATACGCAGTATTTT.